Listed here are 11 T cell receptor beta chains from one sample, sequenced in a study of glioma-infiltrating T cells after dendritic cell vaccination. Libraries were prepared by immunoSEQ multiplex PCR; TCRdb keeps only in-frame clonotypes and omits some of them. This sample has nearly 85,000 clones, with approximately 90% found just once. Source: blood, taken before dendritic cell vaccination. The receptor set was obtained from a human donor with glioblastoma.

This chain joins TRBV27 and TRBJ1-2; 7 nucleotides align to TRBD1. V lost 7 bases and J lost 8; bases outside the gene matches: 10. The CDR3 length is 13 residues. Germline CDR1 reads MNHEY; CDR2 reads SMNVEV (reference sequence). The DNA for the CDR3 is TGTGCCAGCACTACAAGGAGGGGGCACGGCTACACCTTC. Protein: CASTTRRGHGYTF.

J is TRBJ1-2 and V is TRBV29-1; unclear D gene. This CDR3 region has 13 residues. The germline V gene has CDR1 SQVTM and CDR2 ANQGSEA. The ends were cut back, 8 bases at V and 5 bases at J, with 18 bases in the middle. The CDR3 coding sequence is TGCAGCTTGAGGGAGGGTCCGGAGTATGGCTACACCTTC. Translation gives CSLREGPEYGYTF.

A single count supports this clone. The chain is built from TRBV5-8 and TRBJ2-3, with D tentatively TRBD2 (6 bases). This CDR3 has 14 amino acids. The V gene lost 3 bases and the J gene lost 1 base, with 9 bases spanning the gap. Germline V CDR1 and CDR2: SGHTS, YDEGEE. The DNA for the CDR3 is TGTGCCAGCAGCTATAGCGGCCGCACAGATACGCAGTATTTT. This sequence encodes CASSYSGRTDTQYF.

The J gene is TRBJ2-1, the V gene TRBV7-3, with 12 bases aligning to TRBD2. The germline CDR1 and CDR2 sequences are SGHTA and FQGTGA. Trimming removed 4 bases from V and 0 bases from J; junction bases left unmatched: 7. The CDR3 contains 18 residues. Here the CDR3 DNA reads TGTGCCAGCAGCTCAGGACTAGCGGGGTCAAGCTCCTACAATGAGCAGTTCTTC. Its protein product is CASSSGLAGSSSYNEQFF.

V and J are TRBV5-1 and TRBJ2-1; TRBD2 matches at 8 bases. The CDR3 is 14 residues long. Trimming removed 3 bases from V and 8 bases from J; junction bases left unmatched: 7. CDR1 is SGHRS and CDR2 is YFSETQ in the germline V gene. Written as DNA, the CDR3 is TGCGCCAGCAGCTCTGGGACTAGTGGGTATGAGCAGTTCTTC. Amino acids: CASSSGTSGYEQFF.

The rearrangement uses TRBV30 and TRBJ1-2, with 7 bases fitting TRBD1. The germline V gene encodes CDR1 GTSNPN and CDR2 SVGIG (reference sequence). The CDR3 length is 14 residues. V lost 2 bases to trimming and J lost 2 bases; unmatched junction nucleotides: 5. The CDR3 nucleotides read TGTGCCTGGAGTAGCATGACAGGGAACTATGGCTACACCTTC. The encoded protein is CAWSSMTGNYGYTF. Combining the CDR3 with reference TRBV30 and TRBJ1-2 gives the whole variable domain SQTIHQWPATLVQPVGSPLSLECTVEGTSNPNLYWYRQAAGRGLQLLFYSVGIGQISSEVPQNLSASRPQDRQFILSSKKLLLSDSGFYLCAWSSMTGNYGYTFGSGTRLTVV.

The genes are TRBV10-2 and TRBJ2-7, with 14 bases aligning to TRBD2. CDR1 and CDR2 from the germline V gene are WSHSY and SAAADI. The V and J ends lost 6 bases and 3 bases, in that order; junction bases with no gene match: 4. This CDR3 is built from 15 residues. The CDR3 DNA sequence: TGCGCCAGCAGGCCCGGGACTAGCGGGAGCTACGAGCAGTACTTC. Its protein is CASRPGTSGSYEQYF.

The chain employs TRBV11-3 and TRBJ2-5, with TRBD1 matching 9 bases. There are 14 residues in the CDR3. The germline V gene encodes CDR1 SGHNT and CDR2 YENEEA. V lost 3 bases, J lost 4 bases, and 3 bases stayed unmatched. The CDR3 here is CASSFLGQGETQYF. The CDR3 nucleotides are TGTGCCAGCAGCTTTTTGGGACAGGGAGAGACCCAGTACTTC.

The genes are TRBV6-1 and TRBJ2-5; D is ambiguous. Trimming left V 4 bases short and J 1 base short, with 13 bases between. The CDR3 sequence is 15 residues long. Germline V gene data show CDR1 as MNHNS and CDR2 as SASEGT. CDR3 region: CASSGQLGPQETQYF. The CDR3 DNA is TGTGCCAGCAGTGGCCAACTCGGTCCCCAAGAGACCCAGTACTTC.

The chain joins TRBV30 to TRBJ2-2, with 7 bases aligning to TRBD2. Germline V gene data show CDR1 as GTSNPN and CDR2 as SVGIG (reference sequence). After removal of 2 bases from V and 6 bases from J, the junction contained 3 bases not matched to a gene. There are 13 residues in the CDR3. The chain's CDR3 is CAWSSTSPGELFF. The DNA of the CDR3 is TGTGCCTGGAGTTCGACTAGCCCCGGGGAGCTGTTTTTT.

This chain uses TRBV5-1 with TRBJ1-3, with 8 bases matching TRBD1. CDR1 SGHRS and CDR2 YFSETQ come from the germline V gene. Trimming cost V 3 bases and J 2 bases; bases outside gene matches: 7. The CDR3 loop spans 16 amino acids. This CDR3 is CASSWAQQGAGNTIYF. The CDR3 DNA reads TGCGCCAGCAGCTGGGCGCAACAGGGGGCTGGAAACACCATATATTTT.